The 22 T cell receptor beta chains below all came from one sample that was sequenced in a study of T cells in Graves' hyperthyroidism and ophthalmopathy (dated by TCRdb to between 2018 and 2020). The receptor library was made with multiplex PCR. The sequencing machine was an Illumina HiSeq 2000. The TCR beta CDR3 regions were amplified from RNA transcripts. A first-round RT-PCR of the TCR CDR3 used the HTBI primer set with the Qiagen OneStep RT-PCR kit. Using fastp trimming at Q25 and MiXCR clonotype assembly, TCRdb reanalyzed the public sequencing data and kept in-frame beta chains. Identical CDR3 proteins give one entry, which carries the most common genes and DNA. This sample holds a few hundred thousand distinct CDR3 sequences; around a fifth were observed only once. Of the sample, less than 65% is held by the ten largest clones. Specimen: blood. These receptors originate from a woman aged 70-85 years with Graves' ophthalmopathy.

The rearrangement uses TRBV20-1 and TRBJ2-5, with 7 bases aligning to TRBD2. The V gene's germline CDR1 is DFQATT and CDR2 SNEGSKA (reference sequence). Germline trimming cut 5 bases from V and 1 base from J; bases unmatched to any gene: 7. There are 14 residues in the CDR3. The CDR3 nucleotides are TGCAGTGCTGGGCTAGCGGCCGGCCAAGAGACCCAGTACTTC. This encodes CSAGLAAGQETQYF.

The gene calls are TRBV14 and TRBJ1-2, with a possible D match to TRBD1 (5 bases). The CDR3 runs 13 residues. V lost 8 bases to trimming and J lost 3 bases, with 13 bases between them. Germline V CDR1 and CDR2: SGHDN, FVKESK. CDR3: CASGTNAYYGYTF. The CDR3 DNA follows: TGTGCCAGCGGGACGAACGCTTACTATGGCTACACCTTC.

Notes on this clonotype: This could be a read error, since a much larger clone is one nucleotide away. This chain joins TRBV11-2 and TRBJ2-1, with a weak D call TRBD2 (7 bases). The CDR3 consists of 16 residues. V lost 1 base and J lost 8, with 18 bases in between. Germline V gene sequence: CDR1 SGHAT, CDR2 FQNNGV. CDR3 DNA: TGTGCCAGCAGCTTAGCGGGGAGGGGGGGATTGGATGAGCAGTTCTTC. Its translation: CASSLAGRGGLDEQFF.

This chain links TRBV2 with TRBJ2-1; 9 bases align to TRBD2. The CDR3 length is 15 residues. Germline CDR1 SNHLY, CDR2 FYNNEI. Germline trimming cut 3 bases from V and 3 bases from J; bases unmatched to any gene: 3. The CDR3 DNA follows: TGTGCCAGCAGTGACGAGACTAGCGGCTACAATGAGCAGTTCTTC. As protein: CASSDETSGYNEQFF.

This rearrangement joins TRBV4-1 to TRBJ2-5; D possibly corresponds to TRBD1 (7 bases). Germline CDR1 reads MGHRA; CDR2 reads YSYEKL. V was clipped by 2 bases and J by 1 base, with 14 bases between them. The CDR3 has 16 amino acids. The CDR3 nucleotides read TGCGCCAGCAGCCAACGCCAGGGGGGTGGCCAAGAGACCCAGTACTTC. Encoded protein: CASSQRQGGGQETQYF.

As concerns this clonotype: It may be a read error: a sequence one base away is much more abundant. This chain uses TRBV6-1 with TRBJ2-1; D gene unclear. Trimming pared 4 bases from V and 10 bases from J, leaving 8 bases between. Germline assignment: CDR1 MNHNS and CDR2 SASEGT. CDR3 size: 11 residues. The CDR3 region is CASSVLYEQFF. CDR3 sequence (DNA): TGTGCCAGCAGTGTTCTTTACGAGCAGTTCTTC.

This clonotype came up a few times. The rearrangement joins TRBV5-1 to TRBJ2-7; 7 bases line up with TRBD1. J was trimmed by 2 bases and V by 0 bases; bases with no gene match: 5. Germline V gives CDR1 SGHRS, CDR2 YFSETQ. This CDR3 is built from 15 residues. The CDR3 DNA is TGCGCCAGCAGCTTGGCCGGGACAGTTACCTACGAGCAGTACTTC. Protein product: CASSLAGTVTYEQYF. Drawing the rest from reference TRBV5-1 and TRBJ2-7, the complete variable domain is KAGVTQTPRYLIKTRGQQVTLSCSPISGHRSVSWYQQTPGQGLQFLFEYFSETQRNKGNFPGRFSGRQFSNSRSEMNVSTLELGDSALYLCASSLAGTVTYEQYFGPGTRLTVT.

This clonotype turned up a few times. The V gene is TRBV3-1, the J gene TRBJ1-5; no reliable D call. CDR1 is LGHDT and CDR2 is YNNKEL in the germline V gene (reference sequence). The V and J ends lost 1 base and 7 bases respectively, with 11 bases between them. The CDR3 contains 14 residues. CDR3 sequence reads: CASSQVTAGQPQHF. As DNA, the CDR3 is TGTGCCAGCAGCCAAGTAACCGCGGGGCAGCCCCAGCATTTT.

In this sample, this clonotype turned up many times. The J gene is TRBJ2-5, the V gene TRBV29-1; D possibly uses TRBD1 or TRBD2 (5 bases each). V dropped 5 bases and J dropped 6 bases, with 19 bases sitting between them. Germline lookup yields CDR1 SQVTM and CDR2 ANQGSEA. The CDR3 loop spans 14 amino acids. This CDR3 reads CSVPGTSPRKTQYF. The CDR3 DNA is TGCAGCGTTCCCGGGACCTCCCCACGGAAGACCCAGTACTTC.

As regards this clonotype: This could be a read error, since a much larger clone is one nucleotide away. The chain couples TRBV28 to TRBJ1-1; D gene ambiguous. CDR3 length: 15 residues. CDR1 and CDR2 from the germline V gene are MDHEN and SYDVKM. As DNA, the CDR3 is TGTACCAGCAGTCCAATTACCCTAACGAACACTGAAGCTTTCTTT. Translating gives CTSSPITLTNTEAFF.

This clonotype was seen many times. V and J are TRBV12-3 or TRBV12-4 and TRBJ1-1, with D possibly matching TRBD1 (6 bases). Trimming cost V 2 bases and J 0 bases, with 10 bases left between them. CDR3 length: 15 residues. CDR3 in amino acids: CASSLYQGMNTEAFF. For the CDR3, the DNA is TGTGCCAGCAGTTTATACCAGGGGATGAACACTGAAGCTTTCTTT.

This clonotype came up a few times. The chain joins TRBV29-1 to TRBJ2-6; D is unclear. The CDR3 runs 13 residues. Trimming shortened V by 5 bases and J by 1 base, and 6 bases separated the two germline ends. Germline CDR1 and CDR2: SQVTM and ANQGSEA. This CDR3 is CSVMRSGANVLTF. The CDR3 region has the DNA TGCAGCGTTATGAGGTCTGGGGCCAACGTCCTGACTTTC.

This clonotype was seen more than once but under ten times. The chain carries TRBV28 and TRBJ2-7; D is undetermined. The CDR3 runs to 13 residues. Germline-derived CDR1 and CDR2 are MDHEN and SYDVKM. V lost 3 bases to trimming and J lost 9 bases, with 15 bases between them. CDR3 coding DNA: TGTGCCAGCAGTTTCGCTCTCCGCCACTGGCAGTACTTC. Its protein is CASSFALRHWQYF.

The chain is built from TRBV9 and TRBJ2-3; the match to TRBD1 covers 8 bases. Germline V CDR1 and CDR2: SGDLS, YYNGEE. The length of the CDR3 is 16 residues. The J segment lost 3 bases and the V segment lost 4 bases, leaving 10 bases of the junction unmatched. The chain's CDR3 is CASSSTGQGRTDTQYF. Written as DNA, the CDR3 is TGTGCCAGCAGCTCAACAGGACAGGGAAGGACAGATACGCAGTATTTT.

V and J are TRBV20-1 and TRBJ2-3, with D perhaps TRBD2 (5 bases). The CDR3 covers 13 residues. V lost 5 bases to trimming and J lost 5 bases, with 14 bases between them. Germline V CDR1 and CDR2: DFQATT, SNEGSKA (reference sequence). The DNA of the CDR3 is TGCAGTGCTGAGGGCATACGCAGAGATACGCAGTATTTT. Encoded protein: CSAEGIRRDTQYF.

At least ten counts were recorded for this clonotype. As DNA, the CDR3 is TGTGCCATCAGTGAGAACAACAGGGGGCAGAACTATGGCTACACCTTC. This codes for CAISENNRGQNYGYTF. The chain combines TRBV10-3 with TRBJ1-2, with 9 bases aligning to TRBD1. The CDR3 spans 16 residues. CDR1 and CDR2 from the germline V gene are ENHRY and SYGVKD. Unmatched junction bases numbered 6, after V lost 2 bases and J lost 2 bases.

The rearrangement links TRBV4-1 to TRBJ2-2; the D gene could be TRBD1 or TRBD2 (5 bases each). V lost 4 bases to trimming and J lost 9 bases, with 18 bases between them. The CDR3 is 15 residues long. Germline V gene sequence: CDR1 MGHRA, CDR2 YSYEKL. CDR3 protein: CASSRPGARGRELFF. The CDR3 coding sequence is TGCGCCAGCAGCCGCCCCGGGGCCCGAGGCCGGGAGCTGTTTTTT.

The chain recombines TRBV30 with TRBJ1-5, with 11 bases identical to TRBD1. Unmatched junction bases numbered 2, after V lost 1 base and J lost 6 bases. There are 14 residues in the CDR3. CDR1 and CDR2 from the germline V gene are GTSNPN and SVGIG (reference sequence). CDR3 in DNA: TGTGCCTGGAGTGGGGACAGGGGGTTTCAGCCCCAGCATTTT. Protein sequence: CAWSGDRGFQPQHF.

Concerning this clonotype itself: A junction boundary mismatches the germline segment, possibly from a read error. The genes are TRBV5-1 and TRBJ1-1; 11 bases line up with TRBD1. Germline CDR1 SGHRS, CDR2 YFSETQ. CDR3 length: 14 amino acids. CDR3 sequence: CASSRTGGGSEAFF. CDR3 coding DNA: TGTGCCAGCAGCCGGACAGGGGGCGGGAGTGAAGCTTTCTTT. The full variable domain, rest sourced from reference TRBV5-1 and TRBJ1-1, is KAGVTQTPRYLIKTRGQQVTLSCSPISGHRSVSWYQQTPGQGLQFLFEYFSETQRNKGNFPGRFSGRQFSNSRSEMNVSTLELGDSALYLCASSRTGGGSEAFFGQGTRLTVV.

This clonotype has ten or more counts. The chain uses TRBV28 and TRBJ1-1; no clear D gene. Trimming removed 6 bases at V and 3 bases at J, with 11 bases between. The CDR3 has 13 amino acids. The germline CDR1 and CDR2 sequences are MDHEN and SYDVKM. CDR3 DNA: TGTGCCAGCAGACTGAACCGGGACACTGAAGCTTTCTTT. Protein product: CASRLNRDTEAFF. Full variable domain (remainder filled in from reference TRBV28 and TRBJ1-1): DVKVTQSSRYLVKRTGEKVFLECVQDMDHENMFWYRQDPGLGLRLIYFSYDVKMKEKGDIPEGYSVSREKKERFSLILESASTNQTSMYLCASRLNRDTEAFFGQGTRLTVV.

This clonotype has a handful of counts. The chain couples TRBV28 to TRBJ2-7, with 8 nucleotides matching TRBD1. Germline CDR1 and CDR2: MDHEN and SYDVKM. V was pared by 4 bases and J by 5 bases, with 10 bases of the junction left unmatched. There are 15 residues in the CDR3. Written as DNA, the CDR3 is TGTGCCAGCAGTTCTTCAGGGGGCCGTCCTAACGAGCAGTACTTC. This translates into CASSSSGGRPNEQYF.

The CDR3 is CASSSVPARLYGYTF. The CDR3 region has the DNA TGTGCCAGCAGCTCCGTTCCGGCCCGACTCTATGGCTACACCTTC. The chain carries TRBV7-9 and TRBJ1-2, with no clear D. Germline V CDR1 and CDR2: SEHNR, FQNEAQ (reference sequence). CDR3 length: 15 residues. Trimming took off 4 bases at V and 4 bases at J, with 16 bases between the two ends.